The 20 T cell receptor beta chains in this list originate from one sample, sequenced in a study of molecular identifiers for immune sequencing clone quantification. TCRdb fed the PCR reads into MiXCR, producing one record per CDR3 protein. The sample includes approximately 670,000 distinct CDR3 sequences, roughly 21% of them seen just once. The sample taken for sequencing was naive CD8+ T cells from blood, with Jurkat cell RNA spiked in. Subset meaning: FACS-sorted CD8+CD4-CCR7+CD45RA+ naive T cells. Receptors were obtained from a human donor in good health. Some libraries in this study had Jurkat cell RNA spiked in.

This clonotype was seen many times. This chain links TRBV5-4 with TRBJ2-5, with D tentatively TRBD1 (6 bases). Germline CDR1 SGHNT, CDR2 YYREEE (reference sequence). The CDR3 runs 13 residues. The germline V and J ends were trimmed by 4 bases and 5 bases, with 12 bases remaining between them. CDR3 protein: CASSGQRDETQYF. For the CDR3, the DNA is TGTGCCAGCAGCGGACAGCGAGACGAGACCCAGTACTTC. Supplemented by reference TRBV5-4 and TRBJ2-5, the full variable domain reads ETGVTQSPTHLIKTRGQQVTLRCSSQSGHNTVSWYQQALGQGPQFIFQYYREEENGRGNFPPRFSGLQFPNYSSELNVNALELDDSALYLCASSGQRDETQYFGPGTRLLVL.

This clonotype was counted at least ten times. The chain has TRBV9 and TRBJ2-3; possibly TRBD1 for D (6 bases). This CDR3 region has 20 residues. Germline CDR1 is SGDLS and CDR2 is YYNGEE. V lost 3 bases, J lost 0 bases, and 26 bases lay in between. CDR3 loop: CASSGFVGSGETFSTDTQYF. As DNA, the CDR3 is TGTGCCAGCAGCGGATTCGTGGGATCAGGGGAGACCTTTAGCACAGATACGCAGTATTTT.

This clonotype has ten or more counts. The chain joins TRBV3-1 to TRBJ2-7, with TRBD2 identical over 7 bases. V trimming: 0 bases; J trimming: 4 bases; junction bases outside the gene matches: 6. This CDR3 spans 15 amino acids. Looked up from germline, CDR1 is LGHDT and CDR2 is YNNKEL (reference sequence). CDR3 amino acids: CASSQDGGSKYEQYF. The CDR3, as DNA: TGTGCCAGCAGCCAAGACGGCGGGAGTAAGTACGAGCAGTACTTC.

Remarks on this clonotype: A read error is likely, as this CDR3 ends without the conserved phenylalanine or tryptophan. CDR3 loop: CASSLFQSSYEQYL. CDR3 in DNA: TGTGCCAGCAGTTTGTTCCAGAGCTCCTACGAGCAGTACCTC. This chain joins TRBV6-2 or TRBV6-3 and TRBJ2-7; D call uncertain. Germline V gives CDR1 MNHEY, CDR2 SVGEGT. Trimming stripped 4 bases from V and 0 bases from J, with 10 bases between. This CDR3 spans 14 amino acids.

This clonotype was observed many times. The V call is TRBV19, the J call TRBJ1-1; no firm D call. CDR1 LNHDA and CDR2 SQIVND come from the germline V gene (reference sequence). Trimming stripped 6 bases from V and 3 bases from J, with 11 bases between. The CDR3 is made up of 13 amino acids. The DNA for the CDR3 is TGTGCCAGTAGACTAAGGGTCTACACTGAAGCTTTCTTT. This codes for CASRLRVYTEAFF.

The chain has TRBV4-1 and TRBJ2-1; D is ambiguous. The CDR3 contains 13 residues. Germline V gene data show CDR1 as MGHRA and CDR2 as YSYEKL. The V end lost 0 bases, the J end lost 5 bases, and 5 bases lay between the germline ends. The CDR3 is CASSQDVNNEQFF. In nucleotides, the CDR3 is TGCGCCAGCAGCCAAGATGTCAACAATGAGCAGTTCTTC.

About this clonotype itself: This could be a read error, since a much larger clone is one nucleotide away. CDR3 residues: CASSQDGGSFYNERFF. DNA of the CDR3: TGCGCCAGCAGCCAAGATGGGGGGAGTTTCTACAATGAGCGGTTCTTC. The rearrangement joins TRBV4-3 to TRBJ2-1, with a weak D call TRBD2 (6 bases). The germline V gene encodes CDR1 LGHNA and CDR2 YSLEER. The CDR3 has 16 residues.

This clonotype was found many times. The chain uses TRBV29-1 and TRBJ1-1; D not certain. Trimming removed 0 bases from V and 5 bases from J, with 19 bases in between. The CDR3 is made up of 16 amino acids. Germline CDR1 reads SQVTM; CDR2 reads ANQGSEA. The CDR3 DNA reads as TGCAGCGTTGAAGATCCCGCAGGTGGGTTACGGACTGAAGCTTTCTTT. The encoded protein is CSVEDPAGGLRTEAFF.

This clonotype was seen repeatedly, ten times or more. V gene TRBV7-3 combines with J gene TRBJ2-1; D unclear. The CDR3 runs to 12 residues. In germline, CDR1 is SGHTA, CDR2 FQGTGA. V lost 4 bases to trimming and J lost 5 bases, with 6 bases between them. CDR3 loop: CASSSVDNEQFF. CDR3 bases: TGTGCCAGCAGCTCCGTAGACAATGAGCAGTTCTTC.

In this sample, this clonotype turned up many times. The genes are TRBV4-3 and TRBJ2-1; TRBD1 aligns across 10 bases. V shed 4 bases, J shed 2 bases, and the junction held 2 bases outside the gene matches. The CDR3 spans 15 residues. Germline CDR1 is LGHNA and CDR2 is YSLEER. The CDR3 loop reads CASSLDRGPYNEQFF. The CDR3 coding sequence is TGCGCCAGCAGCCTCGACAGGGGGCCCTACAATGAGCAGTTCTTC.

This clonotype was detected a few times. The J gene is TRBJ1-5, the V gene TRBV6-5; tentative D call: TRBD1 (6 bases). The CDR3 covers 15 residues. Germline assignment: CDR1 MNHEY and CDR2 SVGAGI. Trimming shortened V by 6 bases and J by 9 bases, and 21 bases separated the two germline ends. This CDR3 is CASRRWDTAIWPQHF. The CDR3 DNA follows: TGTGCCAGCAGACGATGGGACACGGCGATTTGGCCCCAGCATTTT.

The sample holds many counts of this clonotype. The chain uses TRBV6-2 or TRBV6-3 and TRBJ2-1, with 12 bases aligning to TRBD2. CDR1 and CDR2 (germline): MNHEY, SVGEGT. Trimming removed 7 bases from V and 6 bases from J; junction bases left unmatched: 4. CDR3 length equals 14 residues. In nucleotides, the CDR3 is TGTGCCAGCACTAGCGGGGGGGCTGGCAATGAGCAGTTCTTC. Amino acids: CASTSGGAGNEQFF.

Concerning this clonotype: A much larger clone sits a single nucleotide away, making a read error possible. V gene TRBV7-9 combines with J gene TRBJ1-2, with a tentative D call TRBD1 (6 bases). Germline CDR1 SEHNR, CDR2 FQNEAQ (reference sequence). CDR3 length: 15 amino acids. The CDR3 DNA is TGTGCCAGCAGCCAAGAGGGCAGGGGAAGGAATGGCCACACCTTC. Residues: CASSQEGRGRNGHTF.

On this clonotype: This may arise from a read error, as a much more abundant clone is one base away. The chain has TRBV18 and TRBJ1-6, with TRBD1 identical over 9 bases. The CDR3 is 17 amino acids. Germline V lookup: CDR1 KGHSH, CDR2 LQKENI. CDR3 nucleotides: TGTGCCAGCTCACCAGGCGGACAGGGGTCGTCAAGTTCACCCATCCACTTT. The encoded protein is CASSPGGQGSSSSPIHF.

This clonotype was recorded many times. The chain links TRBV12-3 or TRBV12-4 to TRBJ1-2; D possibly corresponds to TRBD1 (6 bases). Trimming left V 5 bases short and J 4 bases short, with 11 bases between. This CDR3 comprises 13 residues. CDR3 in DNA: TGTGCCAGCAGTCCGGGACACCTCTATGGCTACACCTTC. Translation: CASSPGHLYGYTF.

Concerning this clonotype itself: The CDR3 ends on some other residue instead of the conserved phenylalanine or tryptophan, so this is likely a read error. CDR3 region: CASSLGSSGSMGNEQFL. As DNA, the CDR3 is TGTGCCAGCAGCTTAGGGTCGAGCGGGAGCATGGGCAATGAGCAGTTCCTC. V is TRBV7-9 and J is TRBJ2-1; 8 positions agree with TRBD2. Germline CDR1 SEHNR, CDR2 FQNEAQ (reference sequence). The CDR3 totals 17 residues. V trimming: 1 base; J trimming: 6 bases; junction bases outside the gene matches: 11.

This clonotype was seen repeatedly, ten times or more. The J gene is TRBJ1-1, the V gene TRBV4-1; 7 bases are shared with TRBD1. This CDR3 is 14 amino acids long. Trimming took 1 base from V and 10 from J; bases not matched to a gene: 9. Germline V gene lookup returns CDR1 MGHRA and CDR2 YSYEKL. The CDR3 DNA sequence: TGCGCCAGCAGCCAAGGGTTTACAGGGGACCGAGCTTTCTTT. Amino acid sequence: CASSQGFTGDRAFF.

This clonotype was detected ten times or more. The gene calls are TRBV6-2 or TRBV6-3 and TRBJ1-5, with D maybe TRBD1 (6 bases). V was cut by 7 bases and J by 6 bases, with 16 bases left in between. The CDR3 sequence is 14 residues long. Germline V gives CDR1 MNHEY, CDR2 SVGEGT. The CDR3 DNA reads TGTGCCAGCACCAATGGGGGGGCAGGTCAGCCCCAGCATTTT. Its protein is CASTNGGAGQPQHF.

This clonotype was seen at least ten times. This rearrangement joins TRBV12-3 or TRBV12-4 to TRBJ2-3; possibly TRBD1 or TRBD2 for D (6 bases each). V lost 2 bases and J lost 1, with 16 bases in between. The CDR3 has 17 residues. CDR3 residues: CASSLLGGLSGTDTQYF. The CDR3 DNA is TGTGCCAGCAGTTTATTGGGGGGCCTAAGTGGCACAGATACGCAGTATTTT.

This clonotype came up a few times. The chain carries TRBV7-9 and TRBJ1-1, with 7 bases fitting TRBD1. Trimming removed 6 bases from V and 0 bases from J; junction bases left unmatched: 13. The CDR3 runs 17 residues. CDR1 is SEHNR and CDR2 is FQNEAQ in the germline V gene (reference sequence). CDR3 nucleotide sequence: TGTGCCAGCAGAGACAGGGACGGTTTTCATTTGAACACTGAAGCTTTCTTT. This codes for CASRDRDGFHLNTEAFF.